Following are 27 T cell receptor beta chains from one sample sequenced in a study of CD8+CD57+ T cells in acquired aplastic anemia. Genomic DNA provided the template from which TCR beta VDJ and CDR3 profiles were obtained. TCRdb passed the reads through MiXCR, listing each CDR3 protein once. The table has about 48,000 distinct CDR3 sequences, about two thirds seen once; the top ten hold around 31%. The sequenced sample consisted of sorted CD4+, CD8+, or CD8+CD57+ T cells (not recorded which) from PBMCs. The receptors were sampled from a human donor in good health, serving as a control.

This clonotype was picked up a small number of times. The chain joins TRBV7-3 to TRBJ2-3, with 13 bases matching TRBD2. J was trimmed by 8 bases and V by 5 bases; bases with no gene match: 10. Germline-derived CDR1 and CDR2 are SGHTA and FQGTGA. The CDR3 runs 16 residues. The CDR3 sequence: CASSLTSGGASSTQYF. CDR3 nucleotides: TGTGCCAGCAGCCTTACTAGCGGGGGGGCCTCGAGTACGCAGTATTTT.

This clonotype was observed a single time. This chain connects TRBV11-1 to TRBJ2-5; 9 bases are shared with TRBD2. The CDR3 spans 17 residues. The junction had 10 bases not matched to a gene; V was cut back by 3 bases and J by 2 bases. The germline gives CDR1 SGHAT, CDR2 FQDESV (reference sequence). DNA of the CDR3: TGTGCCAGCAGCTTCTCCGGGACTAGCCGTACTCAAGAGACCCAGTACTTC. Protein sequence: CASSFSGTSRTQETQYF.

This chain links TRBV25-1 with TRBJ2-2; 7 nucleotides match TRBD1. CDR1 is MGHDK and CDR2 is SYGVNS in the germline V gene. There are 16 residues in the CDR3. With V trimmed by 3 bases and J by 5 bases, 9 bases remained unmatched. The CDR3 sequence is CASSDLGTARTGELFF. The DNA for the CDR3 is TGTGCCAGCAGTGACCTTGGGACAGCGAGGACCGGGGAGCTGTTTTTT.

V usage is TRBV25-1 and J usage is TRBJ2-5; a weak D match, TRBD1 (7 bases). This CDR3 spans 15 amino acids. CDR1 is MGHDK, CDR2 SYGVNS, per germline. Trimming took 3 bases from V and 5 from J, leaving 16 bases between them. The CDR3 reads CASSDGQEGLETQYF. The CDR3 coding sequence is TGTGCCAGCAGTGACGGACAGGAGGGGCTCGAGACCCAGTACTTC.

This clonotype was counted only a few times. The rearrangement uses TRBV20-1 and TRBJ2-7; 7 positions match TRBD2. Germline loops: CDR1 DFQATT, CDR2 SNEGSKA (reference sequence). V shed 3 bases, J shed 0 bases, and the junction held 5 bases outside the gene matches. The CDR3 runs to 14 residues. In DNA form, the CDR3 reads TGCAGTGCTAGGGGGACTATCATCTCCTACGAGCAGTACTTC. Its protein product is CSARGTIISYEQYF.

This clonotype occurred many times. A much larger clonotype is one base distant, so this may be a read error. This sequence joins TRBV5-6 and TRBJ2-7; 7 bases are shared with TRBD1. The CDR3 sequence is 13 residues long. Germline CDR1 and CDR2: SGHDT and YYEEEE. The V and J ends lost 4 bases and 3 bases, in that order; junction bases with no gene match: 4. CDR3 DNA sequence: TGTGCCAGCAGCCTGGGACAGAGCTACGAGCAGTACTTC. The encoded protein is CASSLGQSYEQYF.

In the case of this clonotype: At one end the junction does not follow the germline gene, possibly because of a read error. V and J are TRBV24-1 and TRBJ1-5; perhaps TRBD1 as D (6 bases). The CDR3 contains 15 residues. From germline, CDR1 is KGHDR and CDR2 SFDVKD. The CDR3 loop reads CASSALTGRNQPQHF. CDR3 in DNA: TGTGCCTCCAGTGCCCTGACAGGTCGGAATCAGCCCCAGCATTTT.

This chain connects TRBV2 to TRBJ1-1; D gene ambiguous. This CDR3 contains 13 residues. V dropped 8 bases and J dropped 1 base, with 11 bases sitting between them. Germline CDR1 is SNHLY and CDR2 is FYNNEI. As DNA, the CDR3 is TGTGCCAGCCATCAGGCTGCGAACACTGAAGCTTTCTTT. Amino acids: CASHQAANTEAFF.

The chain couples TRBV20-1 to TRBJ2-7; TRBD1 matches 7 bases. CDR1 is DFQATT and CDR2 is SNEGSKA in the germline V gene (reference sequence). V shed 5 bases, J shed 7 bases, and the junction held 8 bases outside the gene matches. The CDR3 covers 12 residues. In nucleotides, the CDR3 is TGCAGTGCTCCGGACAGGCCGGGAGAGCAGTACTTC. Translation: CSAPDRPGEQYF.

The rearrangement links TRBV7-9 to TRBJ2-7; D is possibly TRBD1 or TRBD2 (5 bases each). With 1 base removed from V and 4 bases from J, the gap between germline ends came to 8 bases. The CDR3 consists of 13 residues. CDR1 and CDR2 (germline): SEHNR, FQNEAQ (reference sequence). The CDR3 region has the DNA TGTGCCAGCAGCTTAGTCGGGGCGTACGAGCAGTACTTC. Encoded protein: CASSLVGAYEQYF.

This clonotype was found once. V and J are TRBV15 and TRBJ1-5; TRBD1 matches 7 bases. Germline loops: CDR1 LNHNV, CDR2 YYDKDF (reference sequence). This CDR3 region has 15 residues. Trimming removed 0 bases from V and 7 bases from J; junction bases left unmatched: 6. In DNA form, the CDR3 reads TGTGCCACCAGCAGAGATCAGGGGGGAGGACAGCCCCAGCATTTT. Translated, it gives CATSRDQGGGQPQHF.

V gene TRBV29-1 combines with J gene TRBJ1-2; no firm D call. Germline assignment: CDR1 SQVTM and CDR2 ANQGSEA. V shed 3 bases and J shed 7 bases, with 15 bases lying between them. This CDR3 region has 13 residues. CDR3 in DNA: TGCAGCGTTGATAGGACGAACGGGGTTGGCTACACCTTC. It codes for CSVDRTNGVGYTF.

V gene TRBV2 combines with J gene TRBJ1-2, with D possibly TRBD1 on 5 matching bases. The ends were cut back, 6 bases at V and 2 bases at J, with 13 bases in the middle. The germline gives CDR1 SNHLY, CDR2 FYNNEI. The CDR3 extends over 14 amino acids. CDR3 coding DNA: TGTGCCAGCAGCCGGGACGGAGAGAACTATGGCTACACCTTC. Its protein product is CASSRDGENYGYTF.

This clonotype is labeled medium-sized. The chain uses TRBV7-8 and TRBJ2-3; D is ambiguous. V lost 2 bases and J lost 2, with 5 bases in between. This CDR3 region has 13 residues. The germline CDR1 and CDR2 sequences are SGHVS and FQNEAQ. The CDR3 protein is CASSLKVTDTQYF. DNA for the CDR3: TGTGCCAGCAGCTTAAAAGTCACAGATACGCAGTATTTT.

This clonotype was counted at least ten times. The chain employs TRBV6-5 and TRBJ1-1, with 7 bases identical to TRBD1. The CDR3 covers 15 residues. Germline V gene lookup returns CDR1 MNHEY and CDR2 SVGAGI. J lost 3 bases, V lost 6 bases, and 10 bases had no gene match. CDR3 DNA: TGTGCCAGCAGCAGTATGGACAGGAGGGACACTGAAGCTTTCTTT. It specifies CASSSMDRRDTEAFF.

This sequence joins TRBV6-1 and TRBJ2-7, with D tentatively TRBD2 (6 bases). V lost 6 bases, J lost 3 bases, and 12 bases lay in between. Germline V CDR1 and CDR2: MNHNS, SASEGT. The CDR3 covers 13 residues. The CDR3 loop reads CASSRRGNYEQYF. CDR3 in DNA: TGTGCCAGCAGCCGACGGGGGAACTACGAGCAGTACTTC.

A word on this clonotype: It may be a read error: a sequence one base away is much more abundant. V usage is TRBV3-1 and J usage is TRBJ1-5, with D perhaps matching TRBD1 (6 bases). The CDR3 consists of 17 residues. Looked up from germline, CDR1 is LGHDT and CDR2 is YNNKEL (reference sequence). The CDR3 nucleotides are TGTGCCAGCAGCCAAGATAGGGGCCAGGGGCCCAGTCAGTCCCAGCATTTT. Protein product: CASSQDRGQGPSQSQHF.

Points on this clonotype: Germline and junction disagree at one end, which may indicate a read error. V gene TRBV7-6 combines with J gene TRBJ2-1; the match to TRBD2 covers 11 bases. Germline V CDR1 and CDR2: SGHVS, FNYEAQ. The CDR3 has 18 amino acids. In DNA, the CDR3 is TGTGCTAGCAGCTTAGTTCCTGGAGGGACTAGCGGAAACAATGAGCAGTTCTTC. Protein product: CASSLVPGGTSGNNEQFF.

The chain couples TRBV2 to TRBJ2-3; D is perhaps TRBD1 (5 bases). The germline V and J ends were trimmed by 6 bases and 11 bases, with 21 bases remaining between them. CDR3 length: 14 residues. The germline gives CDR1 SNHLY, CDR2 FYNNEI. The CDR3 loop reads CASRLPGIDNEQYF. DNA of the CDR3: TGTGCCAGCAGGTTGCCAGGGATCGATAATGAGCAGTATTTT.

V gene TRBV7-3 combines with J gene TRBJ2-5; D possibly corresponds to TRBD1 (6 bases). V lost 3 bases, J lost 3 bases, and 8 bases lay in between. From germline, CDR1 is SGHTA and CDR2 FQGTGA. There are 13 residues in the CDR3. CDR3 DNA: TGTGCCAGCAGCTTGTCAGGGGAAGAGACCCAGTACTTC. Amino acids: CASSLSGEETQYF.

Here the CDR3 DNA reads TGCGCCAGCAGCCATGGCGAGGGCTCCTACGAGCAGTACTTC. Encoded protein: CASSHGEGSYEQYF. The V and J genes are TRBV4-1 and TRBJ2-7, with a weak D call TRBD2 (5 bases). Trimming pared 3 bases from V and 0 bases from J, leaving 9 bases between. Germline CDR1 reads MGHRA; CDR2 reads YSYEKL. CDR3 length equals 14 residues.

The chain employs TRBV19 and TRBJ2-7; D unresolved. Looked up from germline, CDR1 is LNHDA and CDR2 is SQIVND (reference sequence). The CDR3 extends over 12 amino acids. V lost 9 bases and J lost 3, with 12 bases in between. In DNA form, the CDR3 reads TGTGCCAGCAGCCAAGTTATCTACGAGCAGTACTTC. Its protein is CASSQVIYEQYF.

This clonotype appeared once. CDR3 DNA: TGTGCCAGTAGTTACCCCACGGGGCTCCGCACTGGGGCCAACGTCCTGACTTTC. Translating it yields CASSYPTGLRTGANVLTF. The V gene is TRBV19, the J gene TRBJ2-6, with D possibly being TRBD1 or TRBD2 (5 bases each). This CDR3 has 18 amino acids. V shed 5 bases and J shed 2 bases, with 19 bases lying between them. The germline CDR1 and CDR2 sequences are LNHDA and SQIVND (reference sequence).

This clonotype appeared once. This chain connects TRBV30 to TRBJ2-3; D is perhaps TRBD1 (5 bases). CDR3 size: 14 residues. Germline values: CDR1 GTSNPN, CDR2 SVGIG (reference sequence). The V end lost 5 bases, the J end lost 0 bases, and 12 bases lay between the germline ends. The CDR3 nucleotides are TGTGCCTGGGAGACAGCCTCTAGCACAGATACGCAGTATTTT. This codes for CAWETASSTDTQYF. The full variable domain, rest sourced from reference TRBV30 and TRBJ2-3, is SQTIHQWPATLVQPVGSPLSLECTVEGTSNPNLYWYRQAAGRGLQLLFYSVGIGQISSEVPQNLSASRPQDRQFILSSKKLLLSDSGFYLCAWETASSTDTQYFGPGTRLTVL.

V gene TRBV10-3 combines with J gene TRBJ1-1; D gene unclear. Germline V gene lookup returns CDR1 ENHRY and CDR2 SYGVKD. This CDR3 is built from 14 residues. The V and J ends lost 4 bases and 2 bases respectively, with 11 bases between them. The CDR3 DNA is TGTGCCATCAGTGGTCCCGGGCGAAACACTGAAGCTTTCTTT. This gives the protein CAISGPGRNTEAFF.

V is TRBV7-2 and J is TRBJ2-3; the D is unclear. Between the trimmed V and J ends, which lost 4 bases and 4 bases, there was a span of 9 bases. The CDR3 runs to 13 residues. The V gene's germline CDR1 is SGHTA and CDR2 FQGNSA. The CDR3 DNA sequence: TGTGCCAGCAGCTCCGGTGGGGCAGATACGCAGTATTTT. Translated, it gives CASSSGGADTQYF.

This chain links TRBV29-1 with TRBJ2-7, with TRBD2 identical over 13 bases. The CDR3 sequence is 14 residues long. The germline V gene encodes CDR1 SQVTM and CDR2 ANQGSEA. Trimming removed 3 bases from V and 2 bases from J; junction bases left unmatched: 1. CDR3 protein: CSVETSGGTYEQYF. The CDR3 bases are TGCAGCGTTGAGACTAGCGGGGGGACCTACGAGCAGTACTTC.